These 8 T cell receptor beta chains originate from one sample sequenced in a study of cytomegalovirus exposure and HLA in healthy donors. With 60 Vbeta and 13 Jbeta primers, the PCR was carried out. Assay: immunoSEQ multiplex PCR; the TCRdb copy retains only in-frame clones and omits some. The sample holds about 77,000 clones, 60% to 80% seen once. Sequencing was performed on PBMCs. These receptor sequences come from a middle-aged woman in good health and CMV-seronegative.

The chain is built from TRBV7-3 and TRBJ2-3; D unclear. This CDR3 spans 14 amino acids. The germline CDR1 and CDR2 sequences are SGHTA and FQGTGA. V shed 2 bases and J shed 3 bases, with 9 bases lying between them. The CDR3 loop is CASSLGWATDTQYF. The CDR3 DNA is TGTGCCAGCAGCTTAGGATGGGCGACAGATACGCAGTATTTT.

The rearrangement links TRBV7-9 to TRBJ1-1, with D possibly being TRBD1 (6 bases). Germline values: CDR1 SEHNR, CDR2 FQNEAQ (reference sequence). The V end was cut by 5 bases, the J end by 7 bases, with 20 bases between. CDR3 length: 15 amino acids. The CDR3: CASSVKQGFRSEAFF. The CDR3 DNA reads as TGTGCCAGCAGCGTAAAACAGGGCTTCCGTAGTGAAGCTTTCTTT.

The chain recombines TRBV29-1 with TRBJ2-3, with 7 bases lining up with TRBD2. J lost 0 bases, V lost 6 bases, and 6 bases had no gene match. This CDR3 spans 14 amino acids. The germline CDR1 and CDR2 sequences are SQVTM and ANQGSEA. This chain's CDR3 is CSVGRVGSTDTQYF. CDR3 bases: TGCAGCGTGGGGAGGGTGGGGAGCACAGATACGCAGTATTTT.

The chain uses TRBV5-4 and TRBJ2-7; the D gene is possibly TRBD1 (5 bases). Trimming removed 4 bases at V and 7 bases at J, with 15 bases between. The CDR3 is made up of 13 amino acids. The germline CDR1 and CDR2 sequences are SGHNT and YYREEE (reference sequence). CDR3 loop: CASSPDTLREQYF. The CDR3 coding sequence is TGTGCCAGCAGCCCGGACACTTTGAGGGAGCAGTACTTC.

This clone has a handful of counts. The chain is built from TRBV4-1 and TRBJ1-5; D is possibly TRBD1 (6 bases). V was shortened by 0 bases and J by 0 bases, with 21 bases between the two germline ends. CDR1 MGHRA and CDR2 YSYEKL come from the germline V gene. CDR3 length equals 20 residues. The CDR3 loop reads CASSQEENRQGSNSNQPQHF. The DNA for the CDR3 is TGCGCCAGCAGCCAAGAAGAAAATAGGCAGGGGTCTAATAGCAATCAGCCCCAGCATTTT.

The J gene is TRBJ2-7, the V gene TRBV6-1, with no clear D. The CDR3 is 13 residues long. Trimming took off 2 bases at V and 8 bases at J, with 13 bases between the two ends. The germline CDR1 and CDR2 sequences are MNHNS and SASEGT. The CDR3 sequence is CASSEPSPRQQYF. CDR3 nucleotides: TGTGCCAGCAGTGAACCGTCGCCGCGGCAGCAGTACTTC.

This clone was picked up a small number of times. V usage is TRBV19 and J usage is TRBJ1-5; D is unclear. CDR3 length equals 13 residues. V was trimmed by 2 bases and J by 11 bases, leaving 13 bases between them. The germline gives CDR1 LNHDA, CDR2 SQIVND (reference sequence). CDR3 in amino acids: CASSISGGGSQHF. The CDR3 nucleotides are TGTGCCAGTAGTATATCGGGTGGAGGGTCCCAGCATTTT.

The chain has TRBV6-1 and TRBJ2-7; a weak D match, TRBD2 (5 bases). CDR1 and CDR2 from the germline V gene are MNHNS and SASEGT. Trimming removed 9 bases from V and 0 bases from J, with 9 bases in between. CDR3 length equals 12 residues. CDR3 nucleotide sequence: TGTGCCAGTAGCGTGAGCTCCTACGAGCAGTACTTC. Translating gives CASSVSSYEQYF.